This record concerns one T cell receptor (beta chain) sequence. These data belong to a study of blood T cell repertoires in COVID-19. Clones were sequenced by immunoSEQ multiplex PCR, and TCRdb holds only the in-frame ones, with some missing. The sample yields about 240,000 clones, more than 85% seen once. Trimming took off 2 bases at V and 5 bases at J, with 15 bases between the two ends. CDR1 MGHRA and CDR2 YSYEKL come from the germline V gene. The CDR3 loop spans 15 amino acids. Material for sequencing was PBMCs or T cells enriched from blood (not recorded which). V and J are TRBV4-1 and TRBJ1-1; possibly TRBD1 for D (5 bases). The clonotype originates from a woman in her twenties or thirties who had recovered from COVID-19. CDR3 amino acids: CASSQTKDMRTEAFF. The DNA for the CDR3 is TGCGCCAGCAGCCAAACCAAGGACATGAGGACTGAAGCTTTCTTT.